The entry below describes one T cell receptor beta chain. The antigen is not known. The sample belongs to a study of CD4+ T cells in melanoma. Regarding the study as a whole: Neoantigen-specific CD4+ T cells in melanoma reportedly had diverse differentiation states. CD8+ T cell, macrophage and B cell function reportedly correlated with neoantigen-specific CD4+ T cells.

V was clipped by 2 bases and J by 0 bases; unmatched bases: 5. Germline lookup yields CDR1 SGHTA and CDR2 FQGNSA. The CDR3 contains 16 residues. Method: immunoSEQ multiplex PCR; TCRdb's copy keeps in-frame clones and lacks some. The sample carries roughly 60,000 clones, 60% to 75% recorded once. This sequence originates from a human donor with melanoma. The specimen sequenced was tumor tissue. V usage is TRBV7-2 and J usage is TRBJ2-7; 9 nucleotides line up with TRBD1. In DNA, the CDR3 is TGTGCCAGCAGCTTAAGCCAGACAGGGGGCTCCTACGAGCAGTACTTC. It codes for CASSLSQTGGSYEQYF.